The present TCR beta chain was sequenced within a study of PD-L1 blockade in urothelial cancer. Looking at the study overall: The patients first took atezolizumab in the mid-2010s, receiving 1,200 mg intravenously every 3 weeks. Study-wide results and limits: When measured at 3 weeks, tumor-associated blood clones expanded more in durable-benefit patients.

This CDR3 region has 13 residues. CDR1 is SGHDT, CDR2 YYEEEE, per germline. J was trimmed by 4 bases and V by 4 bases; bases with no gene match: 3. As concerns this clone: Its specificity is not known.

Data came from immunoSEQ multiplex PCR; TCRdb stores just in-frame clones and leaves some out. The sample carries about 57,000 clones, 80% to 90% recorded once. Documented time point: pretreatment peripheral blood. Each individual provided 1 to 8 samples (taken pretreatment and on-treatment). Material: PBMCs, obtained around atezolizumab (anti-PD-L1) treatment. This clonotype was obtained from a man aged 70-80 years with urothelial cancer. V gene TRBV5-6 combines with J gene TRBJ2-7; 9 bases line up with TRBD1. The CDR3 DNA is TGTGCCAGCAGCGTCGGGACAGGGTACGAGCAGTACTTC. The encoded protein is CASSVGTGYEQYF.